Sequencing of this TCR beta chain was carried out in a study of beta chain features in type 1 diabetes. Study observations and caveats: Patients and controls would share equally any PCR tilt toward shorter templates. Moderate but significant shortening of TCRB CDR3s was recorded in all four CD4+ subsets from Type 1 diabetes patients. Type 1 diabetes patients had VDJ junctions that carried fewer insertions and more deletions.

Germline CDR1 is MNHNY and CDR2 is SVGAGI (reference sequence). CDR3 length equals 11 residues. V dropped 4 bases and J dropped 6 bases, with 5 bases sitting between them. Worth noting for this clone: The target antigen is unknown.

Expressed TCRB transcripts got sequenced, as all isolated RNA was reverse transcribed. Naive, central memory and regulatory T cell samples came to a mean of approximately 3.3 million reads. The method was immunoSEQ multiplex PCR; TCRdb's version includes in-frame clones alone and lacks a portion of them. The table has about 410,000 clones, roughly 13% seen once. This sequence was found in a man under 40 in good health. The gene calls are TRBV6-6 and TRBJ2-3, with D unclear. The sequencing sample was made of naive CD4+ T cells from blood. CDR3 nucleotides: TGTGCCAGCAGTTCTCTGGATACGCAGTATTTT. Amino acids: CASSSLDTQYF.